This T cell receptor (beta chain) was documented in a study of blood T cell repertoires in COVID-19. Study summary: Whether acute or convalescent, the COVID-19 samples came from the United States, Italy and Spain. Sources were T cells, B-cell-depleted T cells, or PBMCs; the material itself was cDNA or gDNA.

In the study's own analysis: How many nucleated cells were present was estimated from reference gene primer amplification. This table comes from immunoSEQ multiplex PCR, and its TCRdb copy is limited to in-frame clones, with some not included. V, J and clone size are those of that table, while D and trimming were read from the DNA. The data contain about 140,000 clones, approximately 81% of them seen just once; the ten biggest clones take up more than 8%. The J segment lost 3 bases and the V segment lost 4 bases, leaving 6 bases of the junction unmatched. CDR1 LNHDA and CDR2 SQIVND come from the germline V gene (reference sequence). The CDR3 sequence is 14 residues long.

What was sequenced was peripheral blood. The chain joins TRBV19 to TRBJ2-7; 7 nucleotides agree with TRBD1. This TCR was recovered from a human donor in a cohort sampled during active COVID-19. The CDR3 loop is CASSSGYRGYEQYF. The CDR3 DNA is TGTGCCAGTAGTAGCGGCTACAGGGGCTACGAGCAGTACTTC.